This TCR beta chain was sequenced for a study of CD8 T cells in Susac syndrome. The patients serving as multiple sclerosis controls were treatment-naive. They had stable or active relapsing-remitting disease and fulfilled revised McDonald criteria. In contrast to the negatively isolated CD8+ and CD4+ T cells, TEMRA cells were FACS-enriched. Per the germline V gene, CDR1 is LGHDT and CDR2 is YNNKEL (reference sequence). V lost 4 bases, J lost 4 bases, and 17 bases lay in between. The length of the CDR3 is 15 residues. cDNA came from roughly 0.5 to 1 ug RNA primed by random hexamers. TCRdb passed the immunoSEQ multiplex PCR reads through MiXCR, listing each CDR3 protein once. The profile shows 150,000 to 200,000 distinct CDR3 sequences, approximately 95% of them singletons.

This receptor was taken from a human donor with multiple sclerosis. V and J are TRBV3-1 and TRBJ2-7, with D perhaps assigned TRBD1 or TRBD2 (6 bases each). Material: CD8+ T cells from PBMCs. The CDR3 nucleotides read TGTGCCAGCAGCCGACCCGGGGGCGGAAAATACGAGCAGTACTTC. Translating gives CASSRPGGGKYEQYF.